This T cell receptor (beta chain) was identified in a study of T cell responses to AZD1222 COVID-19 vaccine. In the case of this clone: Its antigen is not identified.

V dropped 3 bases and J dropped 7 bases, with 13 bases sitting between them. The CDR3 totals 15 residues. CDR1 and CDR2 from the germline V gene are SGHTA and FQGNSA. Overall study findings and caveats: Repertoires were sampled only after the peak T cell response. Nearly half of the spike-specific TCRs reportedly recognize variant regions that carry no mutations. Spike-specific TCR repertoires showed rising breadth and depth after two AZD1222 doses. Possibly, clonal diversity was underestimated; donors were largely white British and included more females.

Clones were read by immunoSEQ multiplex PCR, and TCRdb kept only the in-frame ones, dropping some. The data hold around 140,000 clones, with 92% observed a single time. The sequence was obtained from an adult who received the AZD1222 COVID-19 vaccine. The sequencing used peripheral blood, collected 28 days after the second AZD1222 dose. The chain has TRBV7-2 and TRBJ1-6; D perhaps matches TRBD1 (5 bases). The CDR3 spells CASSLGTPGNSPLHF. Written as DNA, the CDR3 is TGTGCCAGCAGCTTGGGGACGCCGGGGAATTCACCCCTCCACTTT.